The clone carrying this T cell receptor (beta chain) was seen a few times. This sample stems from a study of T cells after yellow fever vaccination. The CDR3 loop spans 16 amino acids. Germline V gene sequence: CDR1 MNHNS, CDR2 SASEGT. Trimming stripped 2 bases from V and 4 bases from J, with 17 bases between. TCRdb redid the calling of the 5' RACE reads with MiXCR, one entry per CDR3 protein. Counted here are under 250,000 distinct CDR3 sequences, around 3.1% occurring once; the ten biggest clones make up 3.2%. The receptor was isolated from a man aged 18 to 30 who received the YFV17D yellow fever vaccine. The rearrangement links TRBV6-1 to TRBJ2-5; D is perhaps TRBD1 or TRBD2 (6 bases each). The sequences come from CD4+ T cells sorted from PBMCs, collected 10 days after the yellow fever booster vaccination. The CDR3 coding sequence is TGTGCCAGCAGTGAAATTCCGGGGGCGGAACGAGAGACCCAGTACTTC. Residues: CASSEIPGAERETQYF.